The entry below gives a single TCR beta chain sequence along with its context. The data derive from a study of blood T cell repertoires in COVID-19. Study overall: Acute-phase and convalescent COVID-19 samples originated in the United States, Italy and Spain. T cells, B-cell-depleted T cells, or PBMCs supplied cDNA or gDNA.

The CDR3 totals 16 residues. J was trimmed by 2 bases and V by 4 bases; bases with no gene match: 8. The germline CDR1 and CDR2 sequences are GTSNPN and SVGIG (reference sequence). TCRdb keeps only in-frame clones here, not all; method: immunoSEQ multiplex PCR. The sample has 200,000 to 300,000 clones, 88% seen once; the top ten hold 0.65% to 0.8%. This clonotype originated in a human donor in a cohort sampled during active COVID-19. The rearrangement uses TRBV30 and TRBJ2-2; 9 bases are a match to TRBD2. Sequenced: peripheral blood. For the CDR3, the DNA is TGTGCCTGGACCGGAGCGGGAGGTGTCAACACCGGGGAGCTGTTTTTT. Encoded protein: CAWTGAGGVNTGELFF.